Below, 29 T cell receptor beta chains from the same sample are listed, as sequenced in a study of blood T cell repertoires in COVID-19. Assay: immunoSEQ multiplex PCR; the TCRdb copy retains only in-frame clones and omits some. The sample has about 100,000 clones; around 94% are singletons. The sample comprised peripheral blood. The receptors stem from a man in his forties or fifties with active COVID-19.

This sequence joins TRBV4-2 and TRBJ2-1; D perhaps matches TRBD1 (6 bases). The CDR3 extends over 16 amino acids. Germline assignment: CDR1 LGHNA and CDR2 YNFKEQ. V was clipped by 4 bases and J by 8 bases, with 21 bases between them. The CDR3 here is CASSRHRDPDRDEQFF. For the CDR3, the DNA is TGTGCCAGCAGCCGCCACAGGGACCCTGACCGCGATGAGCAGTTCTTC.

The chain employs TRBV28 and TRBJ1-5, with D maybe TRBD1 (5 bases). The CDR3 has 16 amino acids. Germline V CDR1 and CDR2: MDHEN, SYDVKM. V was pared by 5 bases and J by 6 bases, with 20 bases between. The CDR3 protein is CASSINYGGIRQPQHF. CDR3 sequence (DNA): TGTGCCAGCAGTATCAATTACGGGGGGATTCGTCAGCCCCAGCATTTT.

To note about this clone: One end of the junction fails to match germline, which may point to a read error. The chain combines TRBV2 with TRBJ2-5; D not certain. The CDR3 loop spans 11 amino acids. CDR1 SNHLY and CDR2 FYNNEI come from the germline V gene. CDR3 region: CASNRQETQYF. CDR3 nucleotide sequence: TGTGCAAGCAATCGCCAAGAGACCCAGTACTTC.

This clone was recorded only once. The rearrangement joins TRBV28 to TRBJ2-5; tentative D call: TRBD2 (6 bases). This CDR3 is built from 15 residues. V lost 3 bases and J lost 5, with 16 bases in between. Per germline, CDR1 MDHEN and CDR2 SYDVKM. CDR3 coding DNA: TGTGCCAGCAGTTTGGTGGGGTCGGGAGTCGAGACCCAGTACTTC. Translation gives CASSLVGSGVETQYF. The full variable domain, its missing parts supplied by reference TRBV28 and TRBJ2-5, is DVKVTQSSRYLVKRTGEKVFLECVQDMDHENMFWYRQDPGLGLRLIYFSYDVKMKEKGDIPEGYSVSREKKERFSLILESASTNQTSMYLCASSLVGSGVETQYFGPGTRLLVL.

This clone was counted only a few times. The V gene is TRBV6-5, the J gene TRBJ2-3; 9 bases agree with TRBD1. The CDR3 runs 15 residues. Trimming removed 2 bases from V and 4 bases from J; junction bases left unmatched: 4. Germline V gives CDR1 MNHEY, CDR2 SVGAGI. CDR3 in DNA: TGTGCCAGCAGTTACGGGACAGGGTATGCAGATACGCAGTATTTT. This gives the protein CASSYGTGYADTQYF.

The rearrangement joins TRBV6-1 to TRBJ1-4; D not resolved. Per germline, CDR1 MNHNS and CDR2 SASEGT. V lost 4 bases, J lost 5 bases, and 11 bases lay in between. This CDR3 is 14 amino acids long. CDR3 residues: CASSGARINEKLFF. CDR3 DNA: TGTGCCAGCAGTGGAGCGCGGATCAATGAAAAACTGTTTTTT.

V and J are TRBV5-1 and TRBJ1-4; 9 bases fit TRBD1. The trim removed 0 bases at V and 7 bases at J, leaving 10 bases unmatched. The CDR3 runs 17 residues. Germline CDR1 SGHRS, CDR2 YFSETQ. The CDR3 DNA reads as TGCGCCAGCAGCTTGGGGGACAGGGAGGATTTGGGTGAAAAACTGTTTTTT. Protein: CASSLGDREDLGEKLFF.

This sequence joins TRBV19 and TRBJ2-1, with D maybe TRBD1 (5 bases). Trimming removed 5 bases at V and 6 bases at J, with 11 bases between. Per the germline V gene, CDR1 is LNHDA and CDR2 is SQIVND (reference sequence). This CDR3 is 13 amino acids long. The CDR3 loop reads CASSPQVSNEQFF. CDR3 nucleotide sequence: TGTGCCAGTAGTCCACAGGTTTCCAATGAGCAGTTCTTC.

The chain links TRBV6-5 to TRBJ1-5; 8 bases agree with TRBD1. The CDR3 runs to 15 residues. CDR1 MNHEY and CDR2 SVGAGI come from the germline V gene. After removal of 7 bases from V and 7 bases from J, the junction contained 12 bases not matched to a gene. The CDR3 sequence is CASMSGQGAAQPQHF. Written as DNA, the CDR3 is TGTGCCAGCATGAGTGGGCAGGGGGCGGCCCAGCCCCAGCATTTT.

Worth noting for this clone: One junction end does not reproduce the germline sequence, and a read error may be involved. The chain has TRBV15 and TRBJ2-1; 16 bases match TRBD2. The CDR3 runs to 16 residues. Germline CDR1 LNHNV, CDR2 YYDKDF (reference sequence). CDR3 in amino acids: CATSRDAGTSGRAFLF. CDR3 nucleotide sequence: TGTGCCACCAGCAGAGACGCCGGGACTAGCGGGAGGGCCTTCCTCTTC.

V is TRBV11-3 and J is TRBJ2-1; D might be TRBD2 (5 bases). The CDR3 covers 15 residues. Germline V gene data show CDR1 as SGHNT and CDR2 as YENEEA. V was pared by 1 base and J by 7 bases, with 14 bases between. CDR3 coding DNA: TGTGCCAGCAGCTTAGGGCTCCCGGGCGGGAATGAGCAGTTCTTC. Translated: CASSLGLPGGNEQFF.

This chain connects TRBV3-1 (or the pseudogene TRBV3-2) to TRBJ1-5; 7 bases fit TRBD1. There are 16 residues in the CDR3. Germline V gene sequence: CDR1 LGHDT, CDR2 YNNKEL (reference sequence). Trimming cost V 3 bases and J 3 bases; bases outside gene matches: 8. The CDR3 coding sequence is TGTGCCAGCAGCCAGGACCCGGGACAGTACAATCAGCCCCAGCATTTT. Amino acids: CASSQDPGQYNQPQHF.

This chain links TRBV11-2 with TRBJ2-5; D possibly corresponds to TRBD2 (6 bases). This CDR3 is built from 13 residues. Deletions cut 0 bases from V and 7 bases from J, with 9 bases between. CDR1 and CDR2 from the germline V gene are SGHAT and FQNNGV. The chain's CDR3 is CASSLDHGGTQYF. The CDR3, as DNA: TGTGCCAGCAGCTTAGATCACGGGGGGACCCAGTACTTC.

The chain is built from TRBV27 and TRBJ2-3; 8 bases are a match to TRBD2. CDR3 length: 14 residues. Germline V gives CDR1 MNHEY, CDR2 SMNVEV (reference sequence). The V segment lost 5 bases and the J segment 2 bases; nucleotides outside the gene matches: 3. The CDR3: CASSPGLATDTQYF. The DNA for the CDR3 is TGTGCCAGCAGTCCCGGACTAGCCACAGATACGCAGTATTTT.

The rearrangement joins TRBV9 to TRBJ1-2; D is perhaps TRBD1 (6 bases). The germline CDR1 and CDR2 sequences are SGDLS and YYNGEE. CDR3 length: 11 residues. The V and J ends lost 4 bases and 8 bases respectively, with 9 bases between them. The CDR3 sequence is CASSLQGGYTF. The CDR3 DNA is TGTGCCAGCAGCTTACAGGGCGGCTACACCTTC.

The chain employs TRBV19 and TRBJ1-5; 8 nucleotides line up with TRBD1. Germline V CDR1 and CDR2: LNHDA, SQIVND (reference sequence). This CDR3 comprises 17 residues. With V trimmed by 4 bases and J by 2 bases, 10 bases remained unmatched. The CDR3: CASSKPRTGSGNQPQHF. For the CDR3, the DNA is TGTGCCAGTAGTAAGCCTCGGACAGGGTCGGGCAATCAGCCCCAGCATTTT.

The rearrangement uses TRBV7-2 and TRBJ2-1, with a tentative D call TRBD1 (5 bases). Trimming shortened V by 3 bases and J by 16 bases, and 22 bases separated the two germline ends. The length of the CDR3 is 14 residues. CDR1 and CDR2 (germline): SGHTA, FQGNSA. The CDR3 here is CASSFRQSQVYGFF. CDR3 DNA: TGTGCCAGCAGCTTCAGACAGTCCCAAGTTTACGGATTCTTC.

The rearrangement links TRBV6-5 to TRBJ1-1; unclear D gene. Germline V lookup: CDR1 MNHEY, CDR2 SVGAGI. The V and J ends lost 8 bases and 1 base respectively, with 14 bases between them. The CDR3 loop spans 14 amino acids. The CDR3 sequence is CASERLPRNTEAFF. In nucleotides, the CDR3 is TGTGCCAGCGAGAGGCTGCCCCGGAACACTGAAGCTTTCTTT.

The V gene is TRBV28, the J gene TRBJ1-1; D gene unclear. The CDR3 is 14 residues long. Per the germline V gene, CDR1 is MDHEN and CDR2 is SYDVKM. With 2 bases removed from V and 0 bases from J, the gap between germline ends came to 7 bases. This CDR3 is CASSLLQMNTEAFF. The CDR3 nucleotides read TGTGCCAGCAGTTTACTACAGATGAACACTGAAGCTTTCTTT.

The CDR3 DNA sequence: TGTGCCAGCAGTGTCGGGACAGTCTCCTACGAGCAGTACTTC. Protein sequence: CASSVGTVSYEQYF. The rearrangement links TRBV2 to TRBJ2-7, with 7 bases identical to TRBD1. This CDR3 has 14 residues. Germline CDR1 reads SNHLY; CDR2 reads FYNNEI. V lost 4 bases to trimming and J lost 0 bases; unmatched junction nucleotides: 3.

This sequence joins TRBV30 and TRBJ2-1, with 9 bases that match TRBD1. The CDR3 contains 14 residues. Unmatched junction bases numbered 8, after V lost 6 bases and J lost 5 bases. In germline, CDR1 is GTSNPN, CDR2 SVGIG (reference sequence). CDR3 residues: CACTRDRANNEQFF. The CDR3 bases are TGTGCCTGCACAAGGGACAGGGCAAACAATGAGCAGTTCTTC.

The CDR3: CASTTSGSSYNEQFF. The CDR3, as DNA: TGTGCCAGCACCACTAGCGGGAGCTCCTACAATGAGCAGTTCTTC. V gene TRBV27 combines with J gene TRBJ2-1; 11 bases are a match to TRBD2. Germline V lookup: CDR1 MNHEY, CDR2 SMNVEV (reference sequence). CDR3 size: 15 residues. After removal of 7 bases from V and 0 bases from J, the junction contained 2 bases not matched to a gene.

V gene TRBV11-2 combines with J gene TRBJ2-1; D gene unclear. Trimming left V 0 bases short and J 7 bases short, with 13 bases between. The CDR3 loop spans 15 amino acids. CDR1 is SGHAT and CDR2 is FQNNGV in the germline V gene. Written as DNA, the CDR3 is TGTGCCAGCAGCTTAGAAGTTCTTACTTGGAATGAGCAGTTCTTC. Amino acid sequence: CASSLEVLTWNEQFF. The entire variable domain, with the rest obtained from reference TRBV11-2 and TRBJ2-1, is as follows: EAGVAQSPRYKIIEKRQSVAFWCNPISGHATLYWYQQILGQGPKLLIQFQNNGVVDDSQLPKDRFSAERLKGVDSTLKIQPAKLEDSAVYLCASSLEVLTWNEQFFGPGTRLTVL.

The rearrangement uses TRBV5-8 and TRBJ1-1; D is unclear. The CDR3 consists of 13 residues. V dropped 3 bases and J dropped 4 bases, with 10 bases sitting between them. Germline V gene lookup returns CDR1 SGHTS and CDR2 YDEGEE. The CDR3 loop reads CASSSRVGTEAFF. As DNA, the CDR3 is TGTGCCAGCAGCTCGCGGGTGGGCACTGAAGCTTTCTTT.

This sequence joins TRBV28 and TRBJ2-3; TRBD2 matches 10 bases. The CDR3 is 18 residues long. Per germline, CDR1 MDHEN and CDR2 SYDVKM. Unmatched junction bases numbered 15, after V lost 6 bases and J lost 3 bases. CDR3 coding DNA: TGTGCCAGCAGCTTGAGCGGGAGGGCTGTCGCGAGGACAGATACGCAGTATTTT. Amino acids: CASSLSGRAVARTDTQYF. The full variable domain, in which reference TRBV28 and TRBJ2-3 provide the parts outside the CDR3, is DVKVTQSSRYLVKRTGEKVFLECVQDMDHENMFWYRQDPGLGLRLIYFSYDVKMKEKGDIPEGYSVSREKKERFSLILESASTNQTSMYLCASSLSGRAVARTDTQYFGPGTRLTVL.

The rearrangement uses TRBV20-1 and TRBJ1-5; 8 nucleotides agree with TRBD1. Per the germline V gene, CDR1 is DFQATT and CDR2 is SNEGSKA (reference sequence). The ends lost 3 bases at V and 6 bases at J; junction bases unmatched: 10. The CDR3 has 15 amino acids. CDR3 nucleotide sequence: TGCAGTGCTAGTTACCCTCAGGGGGCAAGTCAGCCCCAGCATTTT. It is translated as CSASYPQGASQPQHF.

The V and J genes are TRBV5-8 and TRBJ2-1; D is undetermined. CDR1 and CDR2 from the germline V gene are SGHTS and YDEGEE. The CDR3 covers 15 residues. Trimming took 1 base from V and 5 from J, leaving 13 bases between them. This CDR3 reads CASSLYPPRNNEQFF. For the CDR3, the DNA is TGTGCCAGCAGCTTGTACCCCCCCAGGAACAATGAGCAGTTCTTC.

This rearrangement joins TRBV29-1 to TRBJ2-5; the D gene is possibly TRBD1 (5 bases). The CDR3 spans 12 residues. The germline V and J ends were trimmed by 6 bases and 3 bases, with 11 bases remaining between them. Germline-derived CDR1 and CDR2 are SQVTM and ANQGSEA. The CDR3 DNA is TGCAGCGTGGGGCAGGTAGAAGAGACCCAGTACTTC. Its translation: CSVGQVEETQYF. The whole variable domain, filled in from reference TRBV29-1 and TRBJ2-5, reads SAVISQKPSRDICQRGTSLTIQCQVDSQVTMMFWYRQQPGQSLTLIATANQGSEATYESGFVIDKFPISRPNLTFSTLTVSNMSPEDSSIYLCSVGQVEETQYFGPGTRLLVL.

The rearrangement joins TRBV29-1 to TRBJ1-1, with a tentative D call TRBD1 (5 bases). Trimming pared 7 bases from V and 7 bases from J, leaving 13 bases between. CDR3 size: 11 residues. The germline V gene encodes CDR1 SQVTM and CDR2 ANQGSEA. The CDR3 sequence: CSGGRGLEAFF. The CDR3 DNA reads TGCAGCGGCGGGAGGGGCCTTGAAGCTTTCTTT.